The rows below give T cell receptor beta chains drawn from one sample of a study of T cell changes during pregnancy in multiple sclerosis. Assay: immunoSEQ multiplex PCR; the TCRdb copy retains only in-frame clones and omits some. The sample records 52,000 or so clones, 80% to 95% being singletons. The source material was CD4+ T cells from peripheral blood mononuclear cells, sampled in the second trimester of pregnancy. The receptors come from a female donor with multiple sclerosis, enrolled in a pregnancy study. Both conserved end residues are part of each CDR3. Each record gives: CDR3 protein, CDR3 DNA, clone size, V gene, J gene, D gene. A D gene is named only where the DNA matches it firmly. Clone sizes are given selectively: once, few, many, or a class where the clone is expanded.

CASTRAGASYEQYF	TGTGCCAGCACCCGAGCGGGGGCGAGCTACGAGCAGTACTTC	.	TRBV6-5	TRBJ2-7	TRBD2
CASSAQLAGGDTQYF	TGTGCCAGCAGCGCCCAACTAGCGGGGGGGGATACGCAGTATTTT	.	TRBV9	TRBJ2-3	TRBD2
CASSITGNPYEQYF	TGCGCCAGCAGCATTACAGGGAATCCCTACGAGCAGTACTTC	.	TRBV5-1	TRBJ2-7	.
CASSLGTGQFF	TGTGCCAGCAGCTTGGGAACGGGGCAGTTCTTC	.	TRBV5-4	TRBJ2-1	.
CASNLPRETQYF	TGTGCCAGCAATCTACCCCGGGAGACCCAGTACTTC	.	TRBV7-8	TRBJ2-5	.
CASSLNPVDTGELFF	TGTGCCAGCAGCTTAAACCCAGTGGACACCGGGGAGCTGTTTTTT	.	TRBV11-1	TRBJ2-2	.
CASSDWQGLYGYTF	TGTGCCAGCAGTGACTGGCAGGGCCTTTATGGCTACACCTTC	.	TRBV2	TRBJ1-2	.
CASSLGGGAYNEQFF	TGCGCCAGCAGCTTGGGGGGGGGAGCCTACAATGAGCAGTTCTTC	.	TRBV5-1	TRBJ2-1	TRBD2
CASSPRTENIQYF	TGTGCCAGCAGCCCGCGGACAGAAAACATTCAGTACTTC	once	TRBV7-9	TRBJ2-4	.
CASSLAGSYTDTQYF	TGTGCCAGCAGCCTAGCGGGGAGTTACACAGATACGCAGTATTTT	.	TRBV6-5	TRBJ2-3	TRBD2
CASSYTGSRTEAFF	TGTGCCAGCAGTTACACAGGGTCACGGACTGAAGCTTTCTTT	.	TRBV6-6	TRBJ1-1	.
CAWSGGGNQPQHF	TGTGCCTGGAGCGGGGGGGGCAATCAGCCCCAGCATTTT	.	TRBV30	TRBJ1-5	.
CASSSEGAGYGYTF	TGCGCCAGCAGCTCGGAGGGGGCGGGATATGGCTACACCTTC	.	TRBV5-1	TRBJ1-2	TRBD1
CASSRSGPYGYTF	TGTGCCAGCAGCCGAAGCGGTCCCTATGGCTACACCTTC	.	TRBV11-1	TRBJ1-2	.
CASSYSGAAVQPQHF	TGTGCCAGCAGTTACTCGGGGGCCGCGGTACAGCCCCAGCATTTT	.	TRBV6-5	TRBJ1-5	.
CAIRSGGGNTGELFF	TGTGCCATCAGATCTGGGGGGGGAAACACCGGGGAGCTGTTTTTT	.	TRBV10-3	TRBJ2-2	TRBD2
CASSQDTPREAGSGNTIYF	TGCGCCAGCAGCCAAGATACCCCGAGGGAGGCGGGCTCTGGAAACACCATATATTTT	.	TRBV4-1	TRBJ1-3	.
CASSPQGASTDTQYF	TGTGCCAGCTCACCTCAGGGGGCGAGCACAGATACGCAGTATTTT	few	TRBV18	TRBJ2-3	TRBD1
CASSYSIGSGGEAFF	TGTGCCAGCAGTTACTCGATTGGAAGCGGGGGTGAAGCTTTCTTT	.	TRBV6-6	TRBJ1-1	.
CASIGLADSSYEQYF	TGTGCCAGCATTGGACTAGCGGACAGCTCCTACGAGCAGTACTTC	.	TRBV6-5	TRBJ2-7	TRBD2
CASSVGDRLNSPLHF	TGTGCCAGCAGCGTAGGGGACAGATTAAATTCACCCCTCCACTTT	.	TRBV7-9	TRBJ1-6	TRBD1
CASSTVQGVYTDTQYF	TGTGCCAGCTCAACCGTACAGGGGGTATATACAGATACGCAGTATTTT	few	TRBV18	TRBJ2-3	TRBD1
CASGERRGAQETQYF	TGCGCCAGCGGCGAAAGGCGGGGGGCCCAAGAGACCCAGTACTTC	.	TRBV5-1	TRBJ2-5	TRBD2
CASSLLQGPPYYEQYF	TGTGCCAGCAGCTTGCTTCAGGGCCCCCCCTACTACGAGCAGTACTTC	.	TRBV7-2	TRBJ2-7	.
CAISGDKVNTEAFF	TGTGCCATCAGTGGGGACAAGGTGAACACTGAAGCTTTCTTT	.	TRBV10-3	TRBJ1-1	.
CASGQYRTSGTYEQYF	TGTGCTAGTGGTCAATACCGGACTAGCGGGACCTACGAGCAGTACTTC	.	TRBV12-5	TRBJ2-7	TRBD2
CASSQVGREGLRREQYF	TGTGCCAGCAGCCAAGTTGGGCGGGAGGGCCTGAGGCGCGAGCAGTACTTC	.	TRBV4-2	TRBJ2-7	TRBD2
CAWSLPSTEVEKLFF	TGTGCCTGGAGTCTCCCATCGACGGAGGTTGAAAAACTGTTTTTT	.	TRBV30	TRBJ1-4	.
CASSLSNEQYF	TGTGCCAGCAGCTTGTCCAACGAGCAGTACTTC	.	TRBV5-6	TRBJ2-7	.
CASSLQNTGELFF	TGTGCCAGCAGCTTACAGAACACCGGGGAGCTGTTTTTT	.	TRBV11-3	TRBJ2-2	.
CASSVGQRGGRSTDTQYF	TGTGCCAGCAGCGTAGGGCAGCGGGGGGGGAGAAGCACAGATACGCAGTATTTT	.	TRBV9	TRBJ2-3	TRBD2
CASSPDRGGQPQHF	TGTGCCAGCAGCCCAGACAGGGGAGGACAGCCCCAGCATTTT	.	TRBV5-4	TRBJ1-5	TRBD1
CASSSLTGRNYGYTF	TGTGCCAGCAGCTCCTTGACAGGGCGGAACTATGGCTACACCTTC	.	TRBV11-2	TRBJ1-2	TRBD1
CASRPSGAETQYF	TGTGCCAGCAGGCCTAGCGGGGCGGAGACCCAGTACTTC	.	TRBV6-5	TRBJ2-5	TRBD2
CATSQDSPLHF	TGTGCCACCAGCCAGGATTCACCCCTCCACTTT	.	TRBV15	TRBJ1-6	.
CARRQGGGYTF	TGTGCCAGAAGACAGGGAGGAGGCTACACCTTC	.	TRBV2	TRBJ1-2	TRBD1
CASSRTGEYSYNEQFF	TGCGCCAGCAGTCGGACAGGAGAATACTCCTACAATGAGCAGTTCTTC	.	TRBV4-1	TRBJ2-1	TRBD1
CAVRREGDTGELFF	TGTGCCGTTCGGAGAGAGGGAGACACCGGGGAGCTGTTTTTT	.	TRBV6-5	TRBJ2-2	.
CATSREGFSGNTIYF	TGTGCCACCAGCAGGGAGGGGTTCTCTGGAAACACCATATATTTT	.	TRBV15	TRBJ1-3	.
CASSQARGSDTDTQYF	TGCGCCAGCAGCCAGGCCCGGGGGTCGGACACAGATACGCAGTATTTT	.	TRBV4-1	TRBJ2-3	.
CASSLGLHQPQHF	TGTGCCAGCAGTTTGGGACTCCATCAGCCCCAGCATTTT	.	TRBV6-5	TRBJ1-5	.
CASSPQAGLTEAFF	TGTGCCAGCTCACCACAGGCGGGCCTCACTGAAGCTTTCTTT	.	TRBV18	TRBJ1-1	.